Each of the 20 T cell receptor beta chains below was sequenced from the same sample in a study of sequential checkpoint blockade in melanoma. Here immunoSEQ multiplex PCR was the method, and the copy in TCRdb shows in-frame clones only, minus some. The repertoire holds around 16,000 clones, with 90% to 95% as singletons. The treatment here: randomized to nivolumab then ipilimumab (arm A) or the reverse (arm B). The source was CD8+ T cells sorted from blood (inferred from file names), collected from a patient given nivolumab and ipilimumab in sequence. The source is a human donor with melanoma.

The gene calls are TRBV27 and TRBJ2-7; 7 bases map to TRBD1. The CDR3 has 14 amino acids. With V trimmed by 3 bases and J by 6 bases, 8 bases remained unmatched. Germline CDR1 MNHEY, CDR2 SMNVEV (reference sequence). The CDR3 DNA reads as TGTGCCAGCAGTTTGGAGACAGGGACGGGCGAGCAGTACTTC. Protein sequence: CASSLETGTGEQYF.

The chain combines TRBV5-1 with TRBJ1-2, with 11 bases identical to TRBD1. V was pared by 4 bases and J by 4 bases, with 6 bases of the junction left unmatched. Germline V gene sequence: CDR1 SGHRS, CDR2 YFSETQ. This CDR3 comprises 15 residues. DNA of the CDR3: TGCGCCAGCAGCGGGGACAGGGGGATCATCTATGGCTACACCTTC. Translating gives CASSGDRGIIYGYTF.

This clone was detected only once. The gene calls are TRBV7-9 and TRBJ1-5; TRBD1 agrees at 7 bases. CDR1 SEHNR and CDR2 FQNEAQ come from the germline V gene (reference sequence). Trimming removed 5 bases from V and 4 bases from J; junction bases left unmatched: 14. The CDR3 sequence is 17 residues long. The CDR3 DNA reads as TGTGCCAGCAGCCAAACCCGGGACAGAGGTCCTAATCAGCCCCAGCATTTT. Encoded protein: CASSQTRDRGPNQPQHF.

V gene TRBV4-3 combines with J gene TRBJ1-2, with D perhaps TRBD1 (6 bases). V shed 3 bases and J shed 7 bases, with 12 bases lying between them. Germline loops: CDR1 LGHNA, CDR2 YSLEER. The CDR3 contains 13 residues. DNA for the CDR3: TGCGCCAGCAGCCATTTACAGGGCGGTGGCTACACCTTC. It is translated as CASSHLQGGGYTF.

This clone showed up just a few times. The rearrangement joins TRBV15 to TRBJ1-6; 7 nucleotides agree with TRBD1. Germline V gene data show CDR1 as LNHNV and CDR2 as YYDKDF (reference sequence). J was trimmed by 10 bases and V by 2 bases; bases with no gene match: 14. This CDR3 comprises 17 residues. CDR3 in amino acids: CATSRLRGTEEGSPLHF. As DNA, the CDR3 is TGTGCCACCAGCAGACTGAGAGGGACAGAGGAAGGATCACCCCTCCACTTT.

CDR3 DNA: TGTGCCATCAGTGTGGCAGGGGGATATAATTCACCCCTCCACTTT. Amino acids: CAISVAGGYNSPLHF. The J gene is TRBJ1-6, the V gene TRBV10-3; 7 bases align to TRBD1. J gave up 4 bases and V 4 bases, and 4 bases lay outside the gene matches. Germline loops: CDR1 ENHRY, CDR2 SYGVKD. The CDR3 runs 15 residues.

This chain uses TRBV5-1 with TRBJ1-2; 7 bases line up with TRBD1. V was clipped by 4 bases and J by 2 bases; unmatched bases: 14. Germline V CDR1 and CDR2: SGHRS, YFSETQ. The CDR3 loop spans 17 amino acids. The CDR3 sequence: CASSPLLTGLGNYGYTF. The CDR3 bases are TGCGCCAGCAGCCCCCTCTTGACAGGGCTGGGAAACTATGGCTACACCTTC.

The chain links TRBV19 to TRBJ1-5; tentatively, D is TRBD1 (5 bases). This CDR3 comprises 12 residues. The V gene's germline CDR1 is LNHDA and CDR2 SQIVND (reference sequence). Between the trimmed V and J ends, which lost 7 bases and 6 bases, there was a span of 10 bases. CDR3 in amino acids: CASNLQGQPQHF. CDR3 coding DNA: TGTGCCAGTAACCTTCAGGGTCAGCCCCAGCATTTT. The full variable domain, in which reference TRBV19 and TRBJ1-5 provide the parts outside the CDR3, is DGGITQSPKYLFRKEGQNVTLSCEQNLNHDAMYWYRQDPGQGLRLIYYSQIVNDFQKGDIAEGYSVSREKKESFPLTVTSAQKNPTAFYLCASNLQGQPQHFGDGTRLSIL.

The rearrangement joins TRBV7-9 to TRBJ1-6; no reliable D call. CDR1 SEHNR and CDR2 FQNEAQ come from the germline V gene (reference sequence). This CDR3 spans 16 amino acids. The V gene lost 5 bases and the J gene lost 3 bases, with 14 bases spanning the gap. This CDR3 is CASSPIAYGYNSPLHF. The CDR3 region has the DNA TGTGCCAGCAGCCCGATAGCGTACGGCTATAATTCACCCCTCCACTTT. The full variable domain, completed using reference TRBV7-9 and TRBJ1-6, is DTGVSQNPRHKITKRGQNVTFRCDPISEHNRLYWYRQTLGQGPEFLTYFQNEAQLEKSRLLSDRFSAERPKGSFSTLEIQRTEQGDSAMYLCASSPIAYGYNSPLHFGNGTRLTVT.

J is TRBJ1-3 and V is TRBV6-1, with D uncertain. Germline V CDR1 and CDR2: MNHNS, SASEGT. The V gene lost 2 bases and the J gene lost 8 bases, with 4 bases spanning the gap. This CDR3 spans 11 amino acids. This CDR3 is CASSEIYTIYF. Written as DNA, the CDR3 is TGTGCCAGCAGTGAAATATACACCATATATTTT.

This chain joins TRBV18 and TRBJ1-2; a weak D match, TRBD1 (5 bases). The CDR3 loop spans 14 amino acids. The V end lost 5 bases, the J end lost 2 bases, and 12 bases lay between the germline ends. Germline V gene data show CDR1 as KGHSH and CDR2 as LQKENI. The CDR3 DNA reads as TGTGCCAGCTCAGAGCCGGAGGGGAACTATGGCTACACCTTC. Encoded protein: CASSEPEGNYGYTF.

This clone has only one observation. The V call is TRBV5-4, the J call TRBJ1-1; D remains unclear. V was pared by 2 bases and J by 2 bases, with 7 bases between. The germline V gene has CDR1 SGHNT and CDR2 YYREEE (reference sequence). This CDR3 contains 13 residues. This chain's CDR3 is CASSFTENTEAFF. In DNA form, the CDR3 reads TGTGCCAGCAGCTTTACAGAAAACACTGAAGCTTTCTTT.

V is TRBV7-9 and J is TRBJ2-7, with 7 bases aligning to TRBD1. Germline V gene sequence: CDR1 SEHNR, CDR2 FQNEAQ (reference sequence). The CDR3 is made up of 12 amino acids. J lost 10 bases, V lost 5 bases, and 8 bases had no gene match. For the CDR3, the DNA is TGTGCCAGCAGCCTCCTCGGGACAGAACAGTACGTC. Translating gives CASSLLGTEQYV.

The chain links TRBV28 to TRBJ1-2, with D uncertain. V lost 7 bases to trimming and J lost 6 bases, with 12 bases between them. Looked up from germline, CDR1 is MDHEN and CDR2 is SYDVKM. This CDR3 spans 12 amino acids. The CDR3 nucleotides are TGTGCCAGCAAGGAGGGATGGGATGGCTACACCTTC. Translating gives CASKEGWDGYTF.

The chain uses TRBV7-3 and TRBJ1-2, with 10 bases lining up with TRBD1. V was clipped by 4 bases and J by 6 bases; unmatched bases: 11. The CDR3 is 16 residues long. Germline V lookup: CDR1 SGHTA, CDR2 FQGTGA. The CDR3 DNA sequence: TGTGCCAGCAGCTCTCACCCACGGGGGACAGGGGATGGCTACACCTTC. It codes for CASSSHPRGTGDGYTF. The variable domain in full, with the rest retrieved from reference TRBV7-3 and TRBJ1-2, is GAGVSQTPSNKVTEKGKYVELRCDPISGHTALYWYRQSLGQGPEFLIYFQGTGAADDSGLPNDRFFAVRPEGSVSTLKIQRTERGDSAVYLCASSSHPRGTGDGYTFGSGTRLTVV.

This chain connects TRBV7-6 to TRBJ1-1; perhaps TRBD1 as D (6 bases). Germline lookup yields CDR1 SGHVS and CDR2 FNYEAQ. The ends were cut back, 1 base at V and 2 bases at J, with 14 bases in the middle. The CDR3 has 16 amino acids. The CDR3 DNA follows: TGTGCCAGCAGCTTAGTGGACAGAGGTTTAAACACTGAAGCTTTCTTT. Encoded protein: CASSLVDRGLNTEAFF.

This sequence joins TRBV5-1 and TRBJ1-2; 11 bases match TRBD1. The germline CDR1 and CDR2 sequences are SGHRS and YFSETQ. The CDR3 covers 14 residues. J lost 8 bases, V lost 5 bases, and 8 bases had no gene match. The CDR3 protein is CASSLGQGAQGYTF. The CDR3 DNA sequence: TGCGCCAGCAGTTTAGGACAGGGGGCGCAGGGCTACACCTTC.

The chain employs TRBV29-1 and TRBJ1-1; D is undetermined. CDR1 SQVTM and CDR2 ANQGSEA come from the germline V gene. Trimming cost V 8 bases and J 4 bases, with 17 bases left between them. The length of the CDR3 is 13 residues. The CDR3 DNA reads TGCAGCTCTTGGGCCGTTGATAGCACTGAAGCTTTCTTT. Amino acid sequence: CSSWAVDSTEAFF. The variable domain in full, completed from reference TRBV29-1 and TRBJ1-1, reads SAVISQKPSRDICQRGTSLTIQCQVDSQVTMMFWYRQQPGQSLTLIATANQGSEATYESGFVIDKFPISRPNLTFSTLTVSNMSPEDSSIYLCSSWAVDSTEAFFGQGTRLTVV.

The chain carries TRBV7-6 and TRBJ1-1; D ambiguous. Trimming removed 2 bases from V and 2 bases from J, with 12 bases in between. CDR1 is SGHVS and CDR2 is FNYEAQ in the germline V gene. The CDR3 length is 15 residues. CDR3 bases: TGTGCCAGCAGCTTATCCCGCGGGATCAACACTGAAGCTTTCTTT. Residues: CASSLSRGINTEAFF. Variable domain in full (rest from reference TRBV7-6 and TRBJ1-1): GAGVSQSPRYKVTKRGQDVALRCDPISGHVSLYWYRQALGQGPEFLTYFNYEAQQDKSGLPNDRFSAERPEGSISTLTIQRTEQRDSAMYRCASSLSRGINTEAFFGQGTRLTVV.

This clone was detected only once. The chain joins TRBV4-1 to TRBJ2-7; 7 bases align to TRBD2. CDR3 length: 14 residues. The V segment lost 1 base and the J segment 4 bases; nucleotides outside the gene matches: 4. Germline values: CDR1 MGHRA, CDR2 YSYEKL. The DNA of the CDR3 is TGCGCCAGCAGCCAAGGGGGAGGGCCTTACGAGCAGTACTTC. It encodes CASSQGGGPYEQYF.